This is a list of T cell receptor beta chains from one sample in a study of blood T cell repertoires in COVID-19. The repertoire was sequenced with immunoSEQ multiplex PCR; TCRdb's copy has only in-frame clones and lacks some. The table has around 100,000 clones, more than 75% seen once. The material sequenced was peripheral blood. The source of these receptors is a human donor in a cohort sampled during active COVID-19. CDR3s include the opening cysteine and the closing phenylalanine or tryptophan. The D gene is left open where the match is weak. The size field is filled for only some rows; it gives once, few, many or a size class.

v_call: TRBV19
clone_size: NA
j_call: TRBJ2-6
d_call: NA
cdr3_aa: CASSKGVYGSGANVLTF
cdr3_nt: TGTGCCAGTAGTAAGGGAGTGTATGGGTCTGGGGCCAACGTCCTGACTTTC

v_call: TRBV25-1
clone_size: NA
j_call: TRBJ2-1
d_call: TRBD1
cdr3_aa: CASSEMDRGYNEQFF
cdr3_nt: TGTGCCAGCAGTGAGATGGACAGGGGGTACAATGAGCAGTTCTTC

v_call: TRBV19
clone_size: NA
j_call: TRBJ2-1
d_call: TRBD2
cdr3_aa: CASSISGLAGAKSSYNEQFF
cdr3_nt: TGTGCCAGTAGTATCTCTGGACTAGCGGGGGCAAAGAGCTCCTACAATGAGCAGTTCTTC

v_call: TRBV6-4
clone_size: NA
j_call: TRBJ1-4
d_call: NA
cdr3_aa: CASSQGIESEKLFF
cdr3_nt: TGTGCCAGCAGTCAGGGGATTGAGAGTGAAAAACTGTTTTTT

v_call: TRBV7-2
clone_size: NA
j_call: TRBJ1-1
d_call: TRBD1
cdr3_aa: CASSFRQGGTEAFF
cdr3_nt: TGTGCCAGCAGCTTTAGACAGGGAGGCACTGAAGCTTTCTTT

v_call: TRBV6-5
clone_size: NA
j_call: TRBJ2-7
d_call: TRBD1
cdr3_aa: CASSGGQGTPYEQYF
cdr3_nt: TGTGCCAGCAGCGGCGGACAGGGGACCCCCTACGAGCAGTACTTC

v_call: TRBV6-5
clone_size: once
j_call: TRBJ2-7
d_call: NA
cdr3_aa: CASSYSLGPTYEQYF
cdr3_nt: TGTGCCAGCAGTTACTCACTAGGGCCCACCTACGAGCAGTACTTC

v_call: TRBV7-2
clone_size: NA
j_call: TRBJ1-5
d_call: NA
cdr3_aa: CASSSQYSNQPQHF
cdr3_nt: TGTGCCAGCAGCTCCCAGTATAGCAATCAGCCCCAGCATTTT

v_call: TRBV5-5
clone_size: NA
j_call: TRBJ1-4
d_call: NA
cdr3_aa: CASSFDPGLGNEKLFF
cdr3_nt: TGTGCCAGCAGTTTTGATCCGGGTCTCGGGAATGAAAAACTGTTTTTT

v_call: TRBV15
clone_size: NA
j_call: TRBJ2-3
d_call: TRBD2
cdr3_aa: CATSRDLGREARTDTQYF
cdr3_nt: TGTGCCACCAGCAGAGATCTCGGGCGGGAGGCTCGCACAGATACGCAGTATTTT

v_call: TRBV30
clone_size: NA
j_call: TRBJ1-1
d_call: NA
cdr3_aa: CAWSRGKGTEAFF
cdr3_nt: TGTGCCTGGAGCCGAGGCAAGGGGACTGAAGCTTTCTTT

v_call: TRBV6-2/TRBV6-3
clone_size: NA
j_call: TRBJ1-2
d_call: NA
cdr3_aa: CASSYPSWGRGYTF
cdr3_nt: TGTGCCAGCAGTTACCCTAGCTGGGGTCGTGGCTACACCTTC

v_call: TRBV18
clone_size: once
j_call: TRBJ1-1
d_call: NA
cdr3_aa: CASSPSGGFTEAFF
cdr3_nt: TGTGCCAGCTCACCTTCCGGGGGGTTCACTGAAGCTTTCTTT

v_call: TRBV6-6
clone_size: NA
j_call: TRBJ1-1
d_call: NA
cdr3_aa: CASSYVQTMNTEAFF
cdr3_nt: TGTGCCAGCAGTTACGTTCAGACTATGAACACTGAAGCTTTCTTT

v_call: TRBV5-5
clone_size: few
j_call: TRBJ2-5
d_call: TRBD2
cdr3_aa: CASSLSARGGIQETQYF
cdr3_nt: TGTGCCAGCAGCTTGTCTGCGCGGGGGGGCATCCAAGAGACCCAGTACTTC

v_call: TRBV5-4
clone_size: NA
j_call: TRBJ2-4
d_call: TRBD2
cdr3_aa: CASSAKLAGGGNIQYF
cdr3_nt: TGTGCCAGCAGCGCCAAACTAGCGGGAGGGGGAAACATTCAGTACTTC

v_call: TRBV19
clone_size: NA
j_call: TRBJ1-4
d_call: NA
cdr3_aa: CASSIGQGHEKLFF
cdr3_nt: TGTGCCAGTAGTATCGGTCAGGGCCATGAAAAACTGTTTTTT

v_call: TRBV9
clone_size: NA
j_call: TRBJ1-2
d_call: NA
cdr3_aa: CASSLFGGNNYGYTF
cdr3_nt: TGTGCCAGCAGCCTTTTCGGGGGGAATAACTATGGCTACACCTTC

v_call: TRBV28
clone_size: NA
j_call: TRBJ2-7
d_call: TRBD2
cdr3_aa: CASSSTGLADYEQYF
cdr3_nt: TGTGCCAGCAGTTCCACTGGACTAGCGGACTACGAGCAGTACTTC

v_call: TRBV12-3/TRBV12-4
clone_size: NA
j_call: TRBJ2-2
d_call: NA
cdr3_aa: CASSFLEAGELFF
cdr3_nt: TGTGCCAGCAGTTTTTTGGAGGCTGGGGAGCTGTTTTTT

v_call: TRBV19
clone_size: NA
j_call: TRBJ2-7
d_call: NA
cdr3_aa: CASSIGSSSFAEQYF
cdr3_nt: TGTGCCAGTAGTATTGGTTCTAGTTCATTCGCCGAGCAGTACTTC

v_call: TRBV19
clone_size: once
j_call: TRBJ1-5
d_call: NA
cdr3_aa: CASSIGQLTYKNQPQHF
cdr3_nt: TGTGCCAGTAGTATTGGGCAACTTACCTACAAAAATCAGCCCCAGCATTTT

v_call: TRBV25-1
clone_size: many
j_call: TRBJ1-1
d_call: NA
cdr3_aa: CASSEAGQFNTEAFF
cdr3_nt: TGTGCCAGCAGTGAAGCCGGACAGTTCAACACTGAAGCTTTCTTT

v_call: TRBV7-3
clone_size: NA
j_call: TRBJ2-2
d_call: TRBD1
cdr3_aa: CASSASRDSGELFF
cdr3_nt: TGTGCCAGCAGCGCGAGCCGGGACAGTGGAGAGCTGTTTTTT

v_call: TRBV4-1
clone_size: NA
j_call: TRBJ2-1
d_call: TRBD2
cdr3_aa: CASSQVSLIAGDVDEQFF
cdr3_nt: TGCGCCAGCAGCCAAGTTTCTTTGATAGCGGGAGATGTCGATGAGCAGTTCTTC

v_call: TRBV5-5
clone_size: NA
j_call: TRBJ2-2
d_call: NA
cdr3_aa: CASSWGQNTGELFF
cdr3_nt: TGTGCCAGCAGCTGGGGACAGAACACCGGGGAGCTGTTTTTT

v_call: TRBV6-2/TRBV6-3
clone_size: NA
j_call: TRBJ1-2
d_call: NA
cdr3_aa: CASSDRLGYGYTF
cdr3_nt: TGTGCCAGCAGTGATCGACTGGGCTATGGCTACACCTTC

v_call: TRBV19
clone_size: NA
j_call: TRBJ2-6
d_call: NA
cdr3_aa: CASSTIRLSGANVLTF
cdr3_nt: TGTGCCAGTAGTACGATCAGGCTTTCTGGGGCCAACGTCCTGACTTTC

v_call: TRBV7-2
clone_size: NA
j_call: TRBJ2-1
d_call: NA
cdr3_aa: CASSLSYNEQFF
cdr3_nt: TGTGCCAGCAGCTTGAGCTACAATGAGCAGTTCTTC

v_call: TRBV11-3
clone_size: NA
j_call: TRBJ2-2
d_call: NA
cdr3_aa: CASSLATTNGELFF
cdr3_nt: TGTGCCAGCAGCTTAGCAACAACCAACGGGGAGCTGTTTTTT

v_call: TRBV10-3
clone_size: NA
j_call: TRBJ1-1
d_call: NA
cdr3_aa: CAISADPPQGNTEAFF
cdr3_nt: TGTGCCATCAGTGCCGACCCCCCGCAGGGAAACACTGAAGCTTTCTTT

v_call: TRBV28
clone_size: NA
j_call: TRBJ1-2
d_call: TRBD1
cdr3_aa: CASSRDRAAFYGYTF
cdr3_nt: TGTGCCAGCAGCCGGGACAGGGCCGCCTTCTATGGCTACACCTTC

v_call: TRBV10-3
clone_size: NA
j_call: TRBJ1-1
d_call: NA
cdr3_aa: CAISEEPGQMNTEAFF
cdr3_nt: TGTGCCATCAGTGAGGAACCCGGACAGATGAACACTGAAGCTTTCTTT

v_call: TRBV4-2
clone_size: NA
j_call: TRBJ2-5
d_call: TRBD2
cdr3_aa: CASSPSSGANQETQYF
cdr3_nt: TGTGCCAGCAGCCCATCTAGCGGGGCAAACCAAGAGACCCAGTACTTC

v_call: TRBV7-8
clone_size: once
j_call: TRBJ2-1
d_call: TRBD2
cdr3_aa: CASSLTSGGAVEQFF
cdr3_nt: TGTGCCAGCAGCTTGACTAGCGGGGGGGCAGTTGAGCAGTTCTTC

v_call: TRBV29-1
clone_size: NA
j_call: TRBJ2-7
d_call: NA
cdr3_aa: CSVVKETYEQYF
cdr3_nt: TGCAGCGTTGTAAAGGAGACCTACGAGCAGTACTTC

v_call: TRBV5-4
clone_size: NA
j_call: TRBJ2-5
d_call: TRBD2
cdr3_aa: CASSPGLAGGSETQYF
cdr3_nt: TGTGCCAGCAGCCCAGGACTAGCGGGAGGTTCAGAGACCCAGTACTTC

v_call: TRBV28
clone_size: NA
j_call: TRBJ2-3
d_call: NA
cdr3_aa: CASSLGDTQYF
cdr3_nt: TGTGCCAGCAGCCTCGGAGATACGCAGTATTTT

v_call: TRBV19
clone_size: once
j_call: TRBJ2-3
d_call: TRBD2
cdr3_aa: CASSMSGTSGPSTDTQYF
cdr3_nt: TGTGCCAGTAGTATGTCCGGGACTAGCGGCCCCAGCACAGATACGCAGTATTTT

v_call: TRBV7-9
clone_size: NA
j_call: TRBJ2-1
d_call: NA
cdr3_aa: CASSQGAYNEQFF
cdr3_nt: TGTGCCAGCAGTCAGGGCGCCTACAATGAGCAGTTCTTC

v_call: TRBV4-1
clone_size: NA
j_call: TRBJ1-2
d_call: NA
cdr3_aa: CASSHPGSNYGYTF
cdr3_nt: TGCGCCAGCAGCCACCCGGGGTCTAACTATGGCTACACCTTC

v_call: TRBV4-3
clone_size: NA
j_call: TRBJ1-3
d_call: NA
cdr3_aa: CASSQDLSIFSSGNTIYF
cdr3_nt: TGCGCCAGCAGCCAAGATCTCAGTATCTTCAGCTCTGGAAACACCATATATTTT

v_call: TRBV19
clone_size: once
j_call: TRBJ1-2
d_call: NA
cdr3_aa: CASSIGVSNYGYTF
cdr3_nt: TGTGCCAGTAGTATCGGGGTTTCTAACTATGGCTACACCTTC

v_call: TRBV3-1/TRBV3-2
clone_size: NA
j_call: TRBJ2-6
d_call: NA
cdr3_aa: CASSQELNSGANVLTF
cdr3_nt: TGTGCCAGCAGCCAAGAACTTAACTCTGGGGCCAACGTCCTGACTTTC

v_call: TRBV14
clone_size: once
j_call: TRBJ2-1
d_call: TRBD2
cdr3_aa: CASSLSGGATQFF
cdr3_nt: TGTGCCAGCAGCCTGAGCGGGGGGGCGACGCAGTTCTTC

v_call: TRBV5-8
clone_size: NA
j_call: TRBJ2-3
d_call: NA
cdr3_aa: CASSLQVADTQYF
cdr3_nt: TGTGCCAGCAGCTTACAGGTCGCAGATACGCAGTATTTT

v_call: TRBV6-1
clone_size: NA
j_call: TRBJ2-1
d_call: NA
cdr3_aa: CASSESGGRYNEQFF
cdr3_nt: TGTGCCAGCAGTGAATCTGGGGGCCGCTACAATGAGCAGTTCTTC

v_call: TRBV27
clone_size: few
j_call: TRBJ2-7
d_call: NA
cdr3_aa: CASSFGVRAAYEQYF
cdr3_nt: TGTGCCAGCAGTTTCGGCGTCAGGGCCGCCTACGAGCAGTACTTC

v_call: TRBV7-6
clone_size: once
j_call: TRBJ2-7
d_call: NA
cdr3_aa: CASSLGAYEQYF
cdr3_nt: TGTGCCAGCAGCTTAGGAGCCTACGAGCAGTACTTC

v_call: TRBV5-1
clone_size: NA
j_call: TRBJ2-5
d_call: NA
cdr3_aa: CASSLGEWETQYF
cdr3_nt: TGCGCCAGCAGCTTGGGGGAGTGGGAGACCCAGTACTTC

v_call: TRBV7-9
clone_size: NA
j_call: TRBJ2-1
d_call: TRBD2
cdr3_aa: CASSSPGLAGYNEQFF
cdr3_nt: TGTGCCAGCAGCTCGCCGGGACTAGCGGGATACAATGAGCAGTTCTTC

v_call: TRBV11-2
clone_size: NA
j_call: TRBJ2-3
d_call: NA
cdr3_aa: CASSRGRDTQYF
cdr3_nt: TGTGCCAGCAGCCGAGGTAGAGATACGCAGTATTTT

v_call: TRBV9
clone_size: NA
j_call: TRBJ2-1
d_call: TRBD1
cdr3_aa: CASSADPWDRGYNEQFF
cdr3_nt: TGTGCCAGCAGCGCCGACCCCTGGGACAGGGGGTACAATGAGCAGTTCTTC

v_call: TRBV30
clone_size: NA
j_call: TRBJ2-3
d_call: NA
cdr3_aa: CAWSVLAKLTDTQYF
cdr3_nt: TGTGCCTGGAGTGTACTTGCTAAACTCACAGATACGCAGTATTTT

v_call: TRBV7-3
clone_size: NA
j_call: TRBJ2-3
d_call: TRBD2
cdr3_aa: CASTPGLAGGGDTQYF
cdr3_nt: TGTGCCAGCACCCCCGGACTAGCGGGAGGAGGAGATACGCAGTATTTT